This T cell receptor (beta chain) was sequenced during a study of T-cell memory formation after mild COVID-19. TCRdb redid the calling of the 5' RACE reads with MiXCR, one entry per CDR3 protein. The table has 200,000 to 250,000 distinct CDR3 sequences, 15% seen once. CDR3 length equals 17 residues. The V segment lost 3 bases and the J segment 4 bases; nucleotides outside the gene matches: 9. CDR1 is LGHNA, CDR2 YNFKEQ, per germline. V and J are TRBV4-2 and TRBJ2-5; TRBD2 aligns across 12 bases. Sample: PBMCs or a T cell subset sorted from them (not recorded which). This TCR was recovered from an adult woman who had mild COVID-19 (a few samples of this study predate the infection). Cell type and time point are not known. CDR3 DNA: TGTGCCAGCAGCCAGATGGGGGCTAGCGGGGGGGGAGAGACCCAGTACTTC. It codes for CASSQMGASGGGETQYF.